This passage covers 32 T cell receptor beta chains from one sample sequenced in a study of blood T cell repertoires in COVID-19 (dated by TCRdb to the early 2020s). Libraries were prepared through the immunoSEQ multiplex PCR assay. Entries here come from immuneACCESS through TCRdb and include only in-frame sequences with V and J called. Some clones fail to appear in such tables; in the studies checked, an unresolved V gene covers under half of the shortfall, and the cause of the remainder is unknown. The sample data list around 100,000 clones, and 80% to 90% of these were observed just once. Approximately 5.3% of the sample lies in the top ten. The sample taken for sequencing was peripheral blood. These receptors all stem from a human donor in a cohort sampled during active COVID-19.

The rearrangement uses TRBV7-2 and TRBJ2-7, with D uncertain. V gave up 5 bases and J gave up 2 bases, with 13 bases separating them. This CDR3 has 14 amino acids. The germline CDR1 and CDR2 sequences are SGHTA and FQGNSA. As DNA, the CDR3 is TGTGCCAGCAGCACCCGCCAGGTGACCTACGAGCAGTACTTC. Residues: CASSTRQVTYEQYF.

The chain joins TRBV2 to TRBJ2-7, with a tentative D call TRBD1 (6 bases). The V end was cut by 6 bases, the J end by 1 base, with 13 bases between. The CDR3 is 14 amino acids. Germline CDR1 and CDR2: SNHLY and FYNNEI. The CDR3 nucleotides read TGTGCCAGCAGAGCAACAGGGTTATCCTACGAGCAGTACTTC. Amino acids: CASRATGLSYEQYF.

The J gene is TRBJ2-2, the V gene TRBV28, with a possible D match to TRBD2 (5 bases). Per the germline V gene, CDR1 is MDHEN and CDR2 is SYDVKM. The CDR3 totals 14 residues. Trimming removed 3 bases from V and 5 bases from J, with 10 bases in between. Here the CDR3 DNA reads TGTGCCAGCAGTTTTAGTGGAGGTACCGGGGAGCTGTTTTTT. As protein: CASSFSGGTGELFF. The whole variable domain, remainder taken from reference TRBV28 and TRBJ2-2, is DVKVTQSSRYLVKRTGEKVFLECVQDMDHENMFWYRQDPGLGLRLIYFSYDVKMKEKGDIPEGYSVSREKKERFSLILESASTNQTSMYLCASSFSGGTGELFFGEGSRLTVL.

V usage is TRBV19 and J usage is TRBJ2-2, with TRBD1 identical over 8 bases. This CDR3 is built from 17 residues. J lost 4 bases, V lost 2 bases, and 9 bases had no gene match. Germline V gene lookup returns CDR1 LNHDA and CDR2 SQIVND (reference sequence). The DNA for the CDR3 is TGTGCCAGTAGTATACAAGGCGGACAGGGAAGCACCGGGGAGCTGTTTTTT. Translation: CASSIQGGQGSTGELFF. The full variable domain, its missing parts supplied by reference TRBV19 and TRBJ2-2, is DGGITQSPKYLFRKEGQNVTLSCEQNLNHDAMYWYRQDPGQGLRLIYYSQIVNDFQKGDIAEGYSVSREKKESFPLTVTSAQKNPTAFYLCASSIQGGQGSTGELFFGEGSRLTVL.

The V call is TRBV27, the J call TRBJ2-7; 8 bases map to TRBD1. J lost 9 bases, V lost 6 bases, and 13 bases had no gene match. The CDR3 runs to 14 residues. Per germline, CDR1 MNHEY and CDR2 SMNVEV (reference sequence). CDR3 coding DNA: TGTGCCAGCAGGATCCAGGGGGCTTACCCCGCGCAGTACTTC. Protein: CASRIQGAYPAQYF.

V usage is TRBV7-8 and J usage is TRBJ2-6; 7 bases match TRBD1. Germline CDR1 SGHVS, CDR2 FQNEAQ. This CDR3 contains 19 residues. Losses at the gene ends were 1 base for V and 0 bases for J; bases not matched to a gene: 9. The CDR3, as DNA: TGTGCCAGCAGCTTAGACAAGGGGGCCAAGGGCTCTGGGGCCAACGTCCTGACTTTC. As protein: CASSLDKGAKGSGANVLTF.

This clone was picked up a small number of times. The chain has TRBV28 and TRBJ2-4; D not resolved. Germline values: CDR1 MDHEN, CDR2 SYDVKM. Trimming stripped 3 bases from V and 8 bases from J, with 8 bases between. This CDR3 region has 12 residues. The CDR3 nucleotides are TGTGCCAGCAGTTTCGGGTCCGACATTCAGTACTTC. The encoded protein is CASSFGSDIQYF. Full variable domain (missing parts from reference TRBV28 and TRBJ2-4): DVKVTQSSRYLVKRTGEKVFLECVQDMDHENMFWYRQDPGLGLRLIYFSYDVKMKEKGDIPEGYSVSREKKERFSLILESASTNQTSMYLCASSFGSDIQYFGAGTRLSVL.

The rearrangement uses TRBV6-4 and TRBJ2-3; D possibly corresponds to TRBD2 (5 bases). Germline V lookup: CDR1 MRHNA, CDR2 SNTAGT. The CDR3 runs to 15 residues. V gave up 5 bases and J gave up 1 base, with 13 bases separating them. The CDR3 is CASSSQVEGTDTQYF. The CDR3 DNA follows: TGTGCCAGCAGTTCCCAGGTGGAGGGCACAGATACGCAGTATTTT.

The rearrangement links TRBV6-5 to TRBJ1-6; D call uncertain. V was shortened by 7 bases and J by 7 bases, with 14 bases between the two germline ends. This CDR3 has 14 amino acids. Germline CDR1 is MNHEY and CDR2 is SVGAGI. CDR3: CASIPGDYNSPLHF. CDR3 nucleotides: TGTGCCAGCATTCCCGGTGATTACAATTCACCCCTCCACTTT.

The rearrangement joins TRBV30 to TRBJ1-1, with D perhaps matching TRBD1 (5 bases). The CDR3 consists of 12 residues. Trimming took off 3 bases at V and 5 bases at J, with 10 bases between the two ends. Germline assignment: CDR1 GTSNPN and CDR2 SVGIG (reference sequence). CDR3 sequence: CAWSWGNTEAFF. CDR3 sequence (DNA): TGTGCCTGGAGCTGGGGCAATACTGAAGCTTTCTTT.

The chain has TRBV11-2 and TRBJ2-4; D may be TRBD2 (5 bases). Germline assignment: CDR1 SGHAT and CDR2 FQNNGV. Trimming stripped 1 base from V and 3 bases from J, with 7 bases between. The CDR3 sequence is 14 residues long. Here the CDR3 DNA reads TGTGCCAGCAGCTTAGTGGCGGGCAAAAACATTCAGTACTTC. Its translation: CASSLVAGKNIQYF.

The J gene is TRBJ1-5, the V gene TRBV30; D is uncertain. V was trimmed by 1 base and J by 7 bases, leaving 11 bases between them. Germline V CDR1 and CDR2: GTSNPN, SVGIG (reference sequence). The CDR3 length is 13 residues. Here the CDR3 reads CAWSERKVQPQHF. DNA for the CDR3: TGTGCCTGGAGTGAGCGAAAAGTACAGCCCCAGCATTTT. The whole variable domain, filled in from reference TRBV30 and TRBJ1-5, reads SQTIHQWPATLVQPVGSPLSLECTVEGTSNPNLYWYRQAAGRGLQLLFYSVGIGQISSEVPQNLSASRPQDRQFILSSKKLLLSDSGFYLCAWSERKVQPQHFGDGTRLSIL.

The chain combines TRBV12-3 or TRBV12-4 with TRBJ2-4; D gene ambiguous. Trimming removed 4 bases at V and 7 bases at J, with 5 bases between. The CDR3 runs to 11 residues. CDR3: CASSSLNIQYF. The CDR3 DNA follows: TGTGCCAGCAGTTCTCTGAACATTCAGTACTTC.

This clone was counted between two and nine times. The chain employs TRBV11-2 and TRBJ2-7; maybe TRBD2 (6 bases). Germline V gives CDR1 SGHAT, CDR2 FQNNGV. Trimming cost V 5 bases and J 3 bases, with 11 bases left between them. The CDR3 totals 13 residues. The CDR3 DNA follows: TGTGCCAGCAGCAAGGGACTTAGCTACGAGCAGTACTTC. It codes for CASSKGLSYEQYF.

This clone occurred once. This chain links TRBV9 with TRBJ2-1, with TRBD2 matching over 12 bases. Germline V gives CDR1 SGDLS, CDR2 YYNGEE. This CDR3 contains 15 residues. The V segment lost 0 bases and the J segment 7 bases; nucleotides outside the gene matches: 2. This CDR3 reads CASSVGLAGDNEQFF. DNA for the CDR3: TGTGCCAGCAGCGTAGGACTAGCGGGAGATAATGAGCAGTTCTTC.

V usage is TRBV4-1 and J usage is TRBJ2-7; no reliable D call. The CDR3 totals 14 residues. In germline, CDR1 is MGHRA, CDR2 YSYEKL. Trimming pared 1 base from V and 6 bases from J, leaving 13 bases between. The CDR3 DNA reads TGCGCCAGCAGCCAAGGACTGAGGTCCCCCGAGCAGTACTTC. This sequence encodes CASSQGLRSPEQYF.

This clone was found once. This chain links TRBV5-4 with TRBJ2-5; D possibly corresponds to TRBD2 (6 bases). Germline V CDR1 and CDR2: SGHNT, YYREEE (reference sequence). The CDR3 runs to 16 residues. Deletions cut 0 bases from V and 1 base from J, with 13 bases between. CDR3 loop: CASSLGVLGGQETQYF. The DNA of the CDR3 is TGTGCCAGCAGCTTGGGGGTGTTGGGGGGCCAAGAGACCCAGTACTTC.

The V and J genes are TRBV9 and TRBJ1-1; D gene uncertain. Germline V gene lookup returns CDR1 SGDLS and CDR2 YYNGEE. CDR3 length equals 13 residues. V was cut by 0 bases and J by 11 bases, with 14 bases left in between. CDR3 region: CASSVVGDRQAFF. CDR3 in DNA: TGTGCCAGCAGCGTAGTGGGAGACCGGCAGGCTTTCTTT.

This rearrangement joins TRBV19 to TRBJ1-4; D unresolved. Germline V gene lookup returns CDR1 LNHDA and CDR2 SQIVND (reference sequence). The CDR3 spans 15 residues. V lost 6 bases to trimming and J lost 8 bases, with 19 bases between them. The CDR3 spells CASSPSGGLSEKLFF. The CDR3 DNA reads TGTGCCAGTAGCCCATCGGGAGGTTTAAGCGAAAAACTGTTTTTT.

The chain has TRBV2 and TRBJ2-7; 7 positions agree with TRBD2. V trimming: 10 bases; J trimming: 3 bases; junction bases outside the gene matches: 12. In germline, CDR1 is SNHLY, CDR2 FYNNEI. The CDR3 runs to 14 residues. CDR3: CATRPLASVYEQYF. The CDR3 region has the DNA TGTGCCACCAGACCACTAGCGTCTGTCTACGAGCAGTACTTC.

The CDR3 region has the DNA TGTGCCAGCTCACCTGTGCCAGGCTCGGAAGAGACCCAGTACTTC. Protein sequence: CASSPVPGSEETQYF. The V call is TRBV18, the J call TRBJ2-5; the D is unclear. The CDR3 has 15 amino acids. From germline, CDR1 is KGHSH and CDR2 LQKENI. The V gene lost 3 bases and the J gene lost 3 bases, with 14 bases spanning the gap.

This clone was detected only once. The chain links TRBV5-3 to TRBJ1-6; 9 nucleotides agree with TRBD1. TRBV5-3 counts as an open reading frame of uncertain function. V gave up 8 bases and J gave up 13 bases; unmatched junction bases: 7. The CDR3 contains 12 residues. The CDR3 loop is CARGQGGTPLHF. The CDR3 DNA reads as TGTGCCAGGGGACAGGGTGGGACTCCCCTCCACTTT.

This clone occurred a few times. The V call is TRBV6-5, the J call TRBJ2-1, with a tentative D call TRBD2 (6 bases). Trimming removed 2 bases from V and 7 bases from J, with 18 bases in between. The V gene's germline CDR1 is MNHEY and CDR2 SVGAGI. This CDR3 spans 16 amino acids. The CDR3 sequence is CASSYVGLSGPNEQFF. In DNA form, the CDR3 reads TGTGCCAGCAGTTACGTTGGGCTAAGCGGGCCTAATGAGCAGTTCTTC.

A word on this clone: The sample has other DNA sequences that encode this CDR3 too. The V and J genes are TRBV9 and TRBJ2-3, with 8 bases identical to TRBD2. Germline assignment: CDR1 SGDLS and CDR2 YYNGEE. CDR3 size: 15 residues. V dropped 2 bases and J dropped 1; count of bases not matched to a gene: 3. The CDR3 nucleotides are TGTGCCAGCAGCGTTGTCGGGAGGGGCACAGATACGCAGTATTTT. As protein: CASSVVGRGTDTQYF.

This clone was seen a single time. The rearrangement links TRBV5-5 to TRBJ2-2; D is possibly TRBD2 (6 bases). Per germline, CDR1 SGHKS and CDR2 YYEKEE (reference sequence). V was shortened by 4 bases and J by 0 bases, with 7 bases between the two germline ends. The CDR3 totals 14 residues. CDR3 DNA sequence: TGTGCCAGCAGCGGGGGGACGAACACCGGGGAGCTGTTTTTT. This encodes CASSGGTNTGELFF.

V usage is TRBV5-1 and J usage is TRBJ2-5; 7 nucleotides match TRBD1. The germline V gene encodes CDR1 SGHRS and CDR2 YFSETQ. CDR3 length: 14 residues. J lost 2 bases, V lost 3 bases, and 4 bases had no gene match. DNA of the CDR3: TGCGCCAGCAGCTCACAGGGGTTTCAAGAGACCCAGTACTTC. This gives the protein CASSSQGFQETQYF.

The chain joins TRBV27 to TRBJ2-1; 10 bases align to TRBD2. Trimming took 6 bases from V and 6 from J; bases not matched to a gene: 11. Germline assignment: CDR1 MNHEY and CDR2 SMNVEV (reference sequence). This CDR3 region has 16 residues. CDR3 region: CASRSLSGRATNEQFF. DNA for the CDR3: TGTGCCAGCAGATCCCTAAGCGGGAGGGCCACCAATGAGCAGTTCTTC.

CDR3 amino acids: CASSSWGQISNQPQHF. The CDR3 region has the DNA TGTGCCAGCAGCTCTTGGGGACAGATTAGCAATCAGCCCCAGCATTTT. The chain has TRBV7-8 and TRBJ1-5; 7 positions match TRBD1. Germline CDR1 and CDR2: SGHVS and FQNEAQ. This CDR3 contains 16 residues. V gave up 4 bases and J gave up 0 bases; unmatched junction bases: 6.

This clone was observed a handful of times. The CDR3 bases are TGTGCCAGCAGCGCCGAACTGAGGGATGAGCAGTTCTTC. Translated: CASSAELRDEQFF. The V gene is TRBV7-3, the J gene TRBJ2-1; possibly TRBD2 for D (5 bases). The CDR3 extends over 13 amino acids. Germline CDR1 is SGHTA and CDR2 is FQGTGA. V was pared by 5 bases and J by 8 bases, with 13 bases between.

CDR3 nucleotide sequence: TGTGCCAGCAGTGAAGCGGCAGGGTGGGCCTACAATGAGCAGTTCTTC. As protein: CASSEAAGWAYNEQFF. The gene calls are TRBV6-1 and TRBJ2-1; TRBD1 might be the D (5 bases). The CDR3 extends over 16 amino acids. Germline-derived CDR1 and CDR2 are MNHNS and SASEGT. Trimming cost V 0 bases and J 2 bases, with 11 bases left between them.

The J gene is TRBJ2-7, the V gene TRBV6-5, with D possibly matching TRBD2 (6 bases). This CDR3 has 12 residues. Trimming left V 5 bases short and J 9 bases short, with 14 bases between. CDR1 and CDR2 (germline): MNHEY, SVGAGI. The CDR3 spells CASSPPEGGQYF. In DNA, the CDR3 is TGTGCCAGCAGTCCCCCGGAGGGAGGGCAGTACTTC.

The rearrangement links TRBV28 to TRBJ2-6, with D perhaps matching TRBD1 (5 bases). V lost 5 bases and J lost 2, with 10 bases in between. CDR3 length: 15 amino acids. From germline, CDR1 is MDHEN and CDR2 SYDVKM. The CDR3 sequence is CASSRQLAGANVLTF. CDR3 bases: TGTGCCAGCAGTAGACAGTTAGCTGGGGCCAACGTCCTGACTTTC.